In its sample, the clone carrying this T cell receptor beta chain was seen many times. Its specificity is not known. A library made for alpha chains picked up this beta chain off target, so its size means little. Regarding time point: sample taken at primary tumor resection. V lost 8 bases and J 3 bases, leaving 14 bases between the germline ends. The CDR3 covers 14 residues. Germline V CDR1 and CDR2: WSHSY, SAAADI. These data are taken from a study of spatial heterogeneity in lung cancer. One entry per CDR3 protein results from TCRdb running MiXCR on the 5' RACE reads. The sample consists of thousands of distinct CDR3 sequences, approximately 7% of them appearing once. Findings of the study overall: Tumors with more nonsynonymous mutations had more expanded intratumoral alpha and beta TCRs.

The material sequenced was lung tumor tissue, taken at surgery. The V and J genes are TRBV10-2 and TRBJ2-1, with no clear D. The sequence came from a female donor with early-stage non-small cell lung cancer. The CDR3 nucleotides read TGCGCCAGCCTGGACCCCGGGCTCTACAATGAGCAGTTCTTC. Translated, it gives CASLDPGLYNEQFF.